One TCR beta chain is described in this entry. V dropped 5 bases and J dropped 7 bases, with 11 bases sitting between them. The CDR3 has 13 amino acids. Per the germline V gene, CDR1 is MDHEN and CDR2 is SYDVKM. The treatment is: some 19 received Ad26.COV2.S at low or high dose, single or two shots; five or six received placebo; per-sample allocation not given. The samples were gathered on day 63 after the first injection of vaccine or placebo. These data originate in a study of Ad26.COV2.S vaccination and SARS-CoV-2 variants. Data came from immunoSEQ multiplex PCR; TCRdb stores just in-frame clones and leaves some out. The top ten hold roughly 3% of the sample, which has some 270,000 clones, around nine tenths seen once.

This receptor was identified in a person aged 18 to 65 who received the Ad26.COV2.S COVID-19 vaccine or a placebo. This chain uses TRBV28 with TRBJ2-2; D may be TRBD1 (6 bases). The sequencing used peripheral blood, collected in a trial of Ad26.COV2.S vaccine versus placebo. For the CDR3, the DNA is TGTGCCAGCAGTCGGGGACATATCGGGGAGCTGTTTTTT. Translation: CASSRGHIGELFF.